Each of the 4 T cell receptor beta chains below was sequenced from the same sample in a study of shared clonotypes between healthy human individuals. The table came from immunoSEQ multiplex PCR; TCRdb's copy has only in-frame clones and leaves some out. The repertoire holds over a million clones, with roughly 96% as singletons. The material sequenced was naive CD4+ T cells sorted from blood. The subset is: CD45RA+ positively selected. These receptors all come from a man aged 30-40 years in good health.

CDR3 amino acids: CASRARVGTGQGYNEQFF. The CDR3 DNA reads TGTGCCAGCAGAGCTAGGGTCGGAACGGGACAGGGCTACAATGAGCAGTTCTTC. The V and J genes are TRBV7-9 and TRBJ2-1; 9 bases are shared with TRBD1. The length of the CDR3 is 18 residues. V lost 6 bases and J lost 3; bases outside the gene matches: 15. Germline lookup yields CDR1 SEHNR and CDR2 FQNEAQ (reference sequence).

The V gene is TRBV27, the J gene TRBJ2-3; TRBD2 aligns across 9 bases. This CDR3 has 16 amino acids. Germline CDR1 is MNHEY and CDR2 is SMNVEV (reference sequence). The V gene end was trimmed by 6 bases and the J gene end by 2 bases; junction bases not matched to a gene: 9. The CDR3 region is CASRPSWGLATDTQYF. CDR3 nucleotides: TGTGCCAGCAGACCTTCATGGGGACTAGCCACAGATACGCAGTATTTT.

Of note for this clone: In the same sample, other DNA sequences code for this CDR3. This chain uses TRBV7-6 with TRBJ2-3; D is uncertain. This CDR3 contains 11 residues. Trimming removed 8 bases at V and 3 bases at J, with 6 bases between. Germline loops: CDR1 SGHVS, CDR2 FNYEAQ. CDR3 coding DNA: TGTGCCAGCTCTAGTACAGATACGCAGTATTTT. This sequence encodes CASSSTDTQYF.

The V and J genes are TRBV7-9 and TRBJ2-1; the match to TRBD2 covers 8 bases. This CDR3 spans 14 amino acids. The V and J ends lost 3 bases and 8 bases, in that order; junction bases with no gene match: 6. The V gene's germline CDR1 is SEHNR and CDR2 FQNEAQ (reference sequence). Here the CDR3 DNA reads TGTGCCAGCAGCTTCGGGACTAGTGGGTATGAGCAGTTCTTC. This translates into CASSFGTSGYEQFF. The variable domain in full, completed from reference TRBV7-9 and TRBJ2-1, reads DTGVSQNPRHKITKRGQNVTFRCDPISEHNRLYWYRQTLGQGPEFLTYFQNEAQLEKSRLLSDRFSAERPKGSFSTLEIQRTEQGDSAMYLCASSFGTSGYEQFFGPGTRLTVL.